The 5 T cell receptor beta chains given below trace back to one sample, sequenced in a study of OX40 agonist ivuxolimab in advanced cancers. Library creation used the immunoSEQ multiplex PCR assay. This is the immuneACCESS table as TCRdb keeps it, with only in-frame sequences that have V and J called. A part of the clones is gone; compared with another copy, unresolved V genes explain less than half, and the rest is unexplained. The sample table holds 65,000 to 75,000 clones, of which 90% to 95% were seen once. Clones ranked in the top ten supply around 0.4% of the sample. The sequencing used CD4+ or CD8+ T cells sorted from blood, collected in a trial of the OX40 agonist ivuxolimab. The receptors were sampled from an adult with an advanced solid tumor such as melanoma, head and neck, liver or kidney cancer.

This clone was detected once. V and J are TRBV29-1 and TRBJ2-2; D may be TRBD2 (7 bases). Germline V lookup: CDR1 SQVTM, CDR2 ANQGSEA. The V and J ends lost 4 bases and 7 bases respectively, with 13 bases between them. The CDR3 runs 13 residues. In DNA form, the CDR3 reads TGCAGCGTTGCGGGCGGGGGCCTCGGGGAGCTGTTTTTT. Its translation is CSVAGGGLGELFF.

This clone appeared a single time. The rearrangement joins TRBV19 to TRBJ2-1, with TRBD2 identical over 8 bases. Germline V lookup: CDR1 LNHDA, CDR2 SQIVND (reference sequence). This CDR3 is 15 amino acids long. V shed 6 bases, J shed 6 bases, and the junction held 10 bases outside the gene matches. In DNA form, the CDR3 reads TGTGCCAGTAGGTCAGGTAGCGGGAATTTCAATGAGCAGTTCTTC. It codes for CASRSGSGNFNEQFF.

This rearrangement joins TRBV19 to TRBJ2-3; D perhaps matches TRBD1 (6 bases). CDR1 and CDR2 from the germline V gene are LNHDA and SQIVND (reference sequence). The CDR3 extends over 16 amino acids. V was trimmed by 2 bases and J by 0 bases, leaving 12 bases between them. This CDR3 reads CASSIRRTASTDTQYF. CDR3 DNA: TGTGCCAGTAGTATACGGAGGACAGCTAGCACAGATACGCAGTATTTT.

The gene calls are TRBV10-2 and TRBJ2-3; 8 nucleotides line up with TRBD2. The CDR3 has 16 residues. Germline loops: CDR1 WSHSY, CDR2 SAAADI. V shed 8 bases, J shed 1 base, and the junction held 11 bases outside the gene matches. The CDR3 region is CASGIPGLEGTDTQYF. In nucleotides, the CDR3 is TGCGCCAGCGGAATACCGGGACTAGAGGGCACAGATACGCAGTATTTT.

This chain joins TRBV4-3 and TRBJ2-3; D remains ambiguous. Trimming removed 0 bases from V and 12 bases from J, with 13 bases in between. The CDR3 is 13 amino acids. Germline V gene data show CDR1 as LGHNA and CDR2 as YSLEER. The DNA for the CDR3 is TGCGCCAGCAGCCAAGATCGAGACCCAGCCCAGTATTTT. Translated: CASSQDRDPAQYF.